This is a list of T cell receptor beta chains from one sample in a study of blood T cell repertoires in COVID-19. The repertoire was sequenced with immunoSEQ multiplex PCR; TCRdb's copy has only in-frame clones and lacks some. The sample has some 240,000 clones; less than 85% are singletons. The source material was peripheral blood. Receptor source: a woman aged 65 to 85 with acute or convalescent COVID-19. The CDR3 runs from the conserved cysteine through the conserved F or W. The D gene is left open where the match is weak. Clone size, where shown, is once, few, many, or a class for clones that have expanded.

TRBD1,NA,TRBV19,TRBJ2-5,CASSKNTGTAQETQYF,TGTGCCAGTAGTAAAAACACCGGGACAGCCCAAGAGACCCAGTACTTC
TRBD1,NA,TRBV19,TRBJ1-6,CASQITGDYNSPLHF,TGTGCCAGCCAAATAACAGGGGACTATAATTCACCCCTCCACTTT
NA,NA,TRBV5-4,TRBJ2-5,CASSRPQGTGETQYF,TGTGCCAGCAGCCGACCACAGGGCACCGGAGAGACCCAATACTTC
NA,once,TRBV30,TRBJ1-2,CAWSVGQGGYTF,TGTGCCTGGAGTGTGGGGCAAGGTGGCTACACCTTC
NA,NA,TRBV24-1,TRBJ2-5,CATSDRREQETQYF,TGTGCCACCAGTGATCGCCGGGAACAAGAGACCCAGTACTTC
TRBD2,many,TRBV10-3,TRBJ2-5,CAISDPSETGGRETQYF,TGTGCCATCAGTGATCCCTCGGAGACGGGGGGGCGAGAGACCCAGTACTTC
NA,NA,TRBV9,TRBJ2-2,CASRRESTGELFF,TGTGCCAGCAGGAGGGAGAGCACCGGGGAGCTGTTTTTT
NA,NA,TRBV10-3,TRBJ2-3,CAISDGFSTQYF,TGTGCCATCAGTGACGGGTTTAGTACGCAGTATTTT
TRBD2,few,TRBV7-8,TRBJ2-3,CASSTSGGTDTQYF,TGTGCCAGCAGCACGAGCGGGGGGACAGATACGCAGTATTTT
NA,NA,TRBV25-1,TRBJ1-1,CATQGGMNTEAFF,TGTGCGACCCAAGGGGGAATGAACACTGAAGCTTTCTTT
TRBD1,NA,TRBV7-9,TRBJ1-4,CASSDRASNEKLFF,TGTGCCAGCAGCGACAGGGCCTCTAATGAAAAACTGTTTTTT
NA,NA,TRBV5-1,TRBJ2-1,CASSLRVELNEQFF,TGCGCCAGCAGCTTGCGAGTCGAGCTAAATGAGCAGTTCTTC
NA,NA,TRBV7-9,TRBJ2-3,CASSLGRPGGDTQYF,TGTGCCAGCAGCTTAGGGCGGCCTGGTGGAGATACGCAGTATTTT
TRBD2,NA,TRBV7-3,TRBJ2-5,CASSLGLAGPQETQYF,TGTGCCAGCAGCTTGGGACTAGCGGGGCCACAAGAGACCCAGTACTTC
NA,few,TRBV7-8,TRBJ1-1,CASRGRGTEAFF,TGTGCCAGCCGGGGTCGGGGCACTGAAGCTTTCTTT
TRBD1,NA,TRBV5-4,TRBJ1-2,CASSWIDRVSGRMDYGYTF,TGTGCCAGCAGCTGGATAGACAGGGTATCGGGCAGGATGGACTATGGCTACACCTTC
NA,NA,TRBV30,TRBJ1-3,CAWSMTLPGNTIYF,TGTGCCTGGAGTATGACATTGCCTGGAAACACCATATATTTT
TRBD1,NA,TRBV4-3,TRBJ2-6,CASSPNSPGQGANVLTF,TGCGCCAGCAGCCCGAATTCTCCGGGACAGGGGGCCAACGTCCTGACTTTC
NA,NA,TRBV3-1/TRBV3-2,TRBJ1-3,CASRSPGQGNTIYF,TGTGCCAGCAGATCACCGGGACAAGGAAACACCATATATTTT
TRBD2,NA,TRBV5-5,TRBJ2-3,CASSSHGLVKDTQYF,TGTGCCAGCAGCTCCCACGGACTAGTAAAAGATACGCAGTATTTT
TRBD1,NA,TRBV7-2,TRBJ2-7,CASSADRGANEQYF,TGTGCCAGCAGCGCAGACAGGGGGGCGAACGAGCAGTACTTC
NA,NA,TRBV30,TRBJ1-1,CAWRTPGRAFF,TGTGCCTGGAGGACGCCGGGAAGGGCTTTCTTT
NA,NA,TRBV12-5,TRBJ1-2,CASGSPSVNYGYTF,TGTGCTAGTGGTTCCCCCAGTGTTAACTATGGCTACACCTTC
TRBD1,NA,TRBV19,TRBJ1-5,CAAQGQGNQPQHF,TGTGCCGCCCAGGGACAGGGCAATCAGCCCCAGCATTTT
NA,NA,TRBV6-2/TRBV6-3,TRBJ1-2,CASSYLNGGGYTF,TGTGCCAGCAGTTACCTAAATGGCGGCGGCTACACCTTC
TRBD1,NA,TRBV5-1,TRBJ1-2,CASQTGASYGYTF,TGCGCCAGCCAGACAGGGGCCTCCTATGGCTACACCTTC
NA,few,TRBV5-5,TRBJ2-1,CASSLGRGNTYNEQFF,TGTGCCAGCAGCTTGGGCAGGGGTAACACCTACAATGAGCAGTTCTTC
NA,NA,TRBV12-3/TRBV12-4,TRBJ2-7,CASSPNRGYEQYF,TGTGCCAGCAGTCCTAATCGGGGTTACGAGCAGTACTTC
NA,NA,TRBV4-1,TRBJ2-1,CASSHRLTGPFNEQFF,TGCGCCAGCAGCCACAGGTTAACAGGGCCCTTCAATGAGCAGTTCTTC
TRBD1,NA,TRBV7-2,TRBJ2-7,CASSFQQGNYEQYF,TGTGCCAGCAGCTTCCAACAGGGGAACTACGAGCAGTACTTC
TRBD2,NA,TRBV10-3,TRBJ2-5,CAIRDSGGGVETQYF,TGTGCCATCAGAGACAGCGGGGGAGGCGTGGAGACCCAGTACTTC
NA,NA,TRBV25-1,TRBJ1-1,CASSGQMNTEAFF,TGTGCCAGCAGCGGACAGATGAACACTGAAGCTTTCTTT
TRBD2,NA,TRBV5-1,TRBJ2-3,CASSLDYYGGDTQYF,TGCGCCAGCAGCTTAGACTACTACGGGGGGGATACGCAGTATTTT
NA,once,TRBV7-2,TRBJ2-3,CASEVSTDTQYF,TGTGCCAGCGAGGTTAGCACAGATACGCAGTATTTT
TRBD1,NA,TRBV2,TRBJ2-3,CASSELGGTGADTQYF,TGTGCCAGCAGTGAATTAGGAGGGACAGGGGCGGATACGCAGTATTTT
NA,NA,TRBV29-1,TRBJ1-1,CSVVTGLTEAFF,TGCAGCGTTGTAACAGGGCTCACTGAAGCTTTCTTT
TRBD1,few,TRBV6-1,TRBJ1-2,CASSEAWTGYGYTF,TGTGCCAGCAGTGAAGCTTGGACAGGCTATGGCTACACCTTC
NA,NA,TRBV7-8,TRBJ2-2,CASSSDIDTGELFF,TGTGCCAGCAGCTCAGACATCGACACCGGGGAGCTGTTTTTT
TRBD2,NA,TRBV7-2,TRBJ2-3,CASSFGTSGGSDTQYF,TGTGCCAGCAGCTTTGGGACTAGCGGGGGATCAGATACGCAGTATTTT
NA,NA,TRBV6-1,TRBJ1-2,CASNEPGQSFSYGYTF,TGTGCCAGCAATGAACCTGGACAGAGCTTCTCCTATGGCTACACCTTC
NA,NA,TRBV9,TRBJ2-6,CASSVWSSGANVLTF,TGTGCCAGCAGCGTTTGGAGCTCTGGGGCCAACGTCCTGACTTTC
NA,NA,TRBV6-1,TRBJ1-6,CASSETFIQSPLHF,TGTGCCAGCAGTGAGACATTCATTCAATCACCCCTCCACTTT
NA,NA,TRBV30,TRBJ1-5,CAWSGGVSNQPQHF,TGTGCCTGGAGTGGGGGGGTAAGCAATCAGCCCCAGCATTTT
NA,NA,TRBV12-1,TRBJ1-2,CAGRGACTF,TGTGCCGGTAGGGGCGCCTGCACCTTC
TRBD1,NA,TRBV27,TRBJ1-6,CASSATGTGDFSPLHF,TGTGCCAGCAGTGCCACCGGGACAGGGGATTTTTCACCCCTCCACTTT
TRBD1,NA,TRBV5-6,TRBJ1-1,CASSWTGDTEAFF,TGTGCCAGCAGCTGGACAGGGGACACTGAAGCCTTCTTT
TRBD2,NA,TRBV4-3,TRBJ2-7,CASSQGLAGGPYEQYF,TGCGCCAGCAGCCAAGGACTAGCGGGGGGTCCCTACGAGCAGTACTTC
TRBD1,NA,TRBV24-1,TRBJ2-3,CATSDPVRQGHTDTQYF,TGTGCCACCAGTGACCCGGTGCGACAGGGCCACACAGATACGCAGTATTTT
TRBD2,NA,TRBV6-5,TRBJ2-2,CASGSGGGATGELFF,TGTGCCAGCGGGAGCGGGGGGGGAGCCACCGGGGAGCTGTTTTTT
TRBD1,NA,TRBV27,TRBJ2-2,CASRRQGNTGELFF,TGTGCCAGCAGGAGACAGGGGAACACCGGGGAGCTGTTTTTT
NA,NA,TRBV7-9,TRBJ2-5,CASSTPGQGGETQYF,TGTGCCAGCAGCACTCCGGGGCAGGGGGGTGAGACCCAGTACTTC
TRBD1,NA,TRBV10-2,TRBJ2-3,CASGTAGTDTQYF,TGCGCCAGCGGGACAGCGGGCACAGATACGCAGTATTTT
TRBD1,NA,TRBV6-4,TRBJ2-3,CASSTGQGDTQYF,TGTGCCAGCAGTACCGGACAGGGAGATACGCAGTATTTT
NA,NA,TRBV10-3,TRBJ2-5,CAISYDGETQYF,TGTGCCATCAGTTACGACGGGGAGACCCAGTACTTC
NA,NA,TRBV24-1,TRBJ2-1,CATSDNPGAFNSYNEQFF,TGTGCCACCAGTGACAACCCGGGTGCTTTCAACTCCTACAATGAGCAGTTCTTC